This T cell receptor beta chain appears in the sequencing data of a study of regulatory dendritic cells for organ transplantation (dated by TCRdb to the late 2010s). The study in broad terms: To make regulatory dendritic cells, monocytes were cultured with vitamin D3 on days 0 and 4, plus IL-10 on day 4. On day 6, LPS was added to the DC cultures to test how the DCs responded to a strong maturation-inducing agent. The TCRbeta repertoires of sorted naive and memory CD4+ and CD8+ T cells were sequenced before and after allostimulation with regulatory or mature dendritic cells. The paper's findings and limits, for the study overall: Of the resting subsets, the one holding the most alloreactive TCR clonotypes was memory CD8+ T cells. Only a couple of subjects were sequenced, and considerable between-individual heterogeneity in the alloreactive memory CD8+ T cell pool was noted by the authors. In both subjects, allostimulation led to expansion of memory CD8+ clones, though the expansion induced by regulatory dendritic cells appeared to be more limited than that induced by mature dendritic cells. Highly diverse repertoires were observed in naive CD4+ and CD8+ T cells, whereas lower diversity was observed in memory cells, and the most oligoclonal repertoires were found in memory CD8+ cells.

This clone showed up just once. Its recognized antigen is unknown. The input lacks base qualities; no much larger clone sits a single base away. The TCRbeta CDR3 regions were amplified in a multiplexed two-step PCR with Vbeta-specific forward primers and Jbeta-specific reverse primers. The TCRbeta libraries were sequenced on an Illumina instrument via the immunoSEQ service. The authors processed their data as follows. IMGT annotation was used to assign V, D and J genes, and synthetic CDR3 analogues were used to correct the counts for multiplex PCR bias. In the immunoSEQ Analyzer, repertoire clonality was calculated as one minus the normalized Shannon entropy. Clonal expansion was defined using Fisher's exact test with Benjamini-Hochberg false discovery rate control and a two-tailed threshold of P<0.01. TCRdb stores this immuneACCESS table with in-frame sequences only. Part of the clones is absent; in the studies checked, under half of the shortfall reflects unresolved V genes, and no reason is known for the rest. V, J and clone size are those of that table, while D and trimming were read from the DNA. Counted in this sample were approximately 12,000 clones; around 92% of them appeared once. The biggest ten clones account for roughly 0.22% of the sample.

Sorted T cell subsets were CFSE-labeled and co-cultured for roughly five days with allogeneic regulatory or mature dendritic cells at a 1:10 DC:T ratio. FACS was used to sort CD4+ or CD8+ cells into naive T cells, defined as CD45RA+, and memory T cells, defined as CD45RO+. T cells for TCR sequencing came from a couple of healthy control subjects. Genomic DNA was extracted with the Qiagen DNeasy Blood & Tissue Kit. The germline V gene yields SGHRS for CDR1 and YFSETQ for CDR2. The CDR3 starts with the cysteine, ends with the phenylalanine, and has 13 residues. Solely the CDR3 DNA is kept, with 39 bases framed from the first base. The germline ends are 6 bases apart after V is trimmed by 0 bases and J by 5 bases.

The V and J segments used are TRBV5-1 and TRBJ2-1; the D gene cannot be resolved reliably. The sample was naive CD8+ T cells from blood cultured with regulatory dendritic cells. The sample's cell subset or site label, in plain terms: CD45RA+ naive T cells. The sequence came from a human donor in good health. The CDR3: CASSLVSNNEQFF. The DNA is TGCGCCAGCAGCTTGGTTAGCAACAATGAGCAGTTCTTC.